This T cell receptor (beta chain) was identified in a study of T cell changes during pregnancy in multiple sclerosis. The sample holds one count of this clone. V shed 3 bases and J 7 bases; nucleotides not matched to a gene: 4. The CDR3 covers 14 residues. CDR1 and CDR2 (germline): MNHEY, SMNVEV (reference sequence). Method: immunoSEQ multiplex PCR; TCRdb's copy keeps in-frame clones and lacks some. The repertoire includes about 76,000 clones, 93% of them detected once, and about 2.5% sits in the top ten. Sequenced here: peripheral blood, sampled in the second trimester of pregnancy. The clonotype comes from a female donor with multiple sclerosis, enrolled in a pregnancy study. The chain carries TRBV27 and TRBJ1-4; 8 nucleotides agree with TRBD1. The CDR3 nucleotides are TGTGCCAGCAGTTTCGACAGGGGAGGTGAAAAACTGTTTTTT. This gives the protein CASSFDRGGEKLFF.